Shown below are 15 T cell receptor beta chains from a single sample sequenced in a study of T-cell reconstitution after alpha-beta-depleted transplantation in children listed by TCRdb under 2016. Library prep was done by PCR. TCRdb lists the instrument as Illumina HiSeq 2500. Molecular barcoding was employed in the preparation of TCR libraries, with unique molecular identifiers being used to normalize TCRbeta repertoire quantification. The public reads were run again by TCRdb, first through fastp at Q25 and then through MiXCR, and only productive beta chains were kept. Identical CDR3 protein sequences are pooled into one entry, listed with their most common genes and DNA. The sample table shows approximately 1,000,000 distinct CDR3 sequences, and roughly 29% are seen once. 25% to 35% of the sample comes from the top ten. This specimen's treatment or condition label, interpreted: allogeneic hematopoietic cell transplantation with graft depleted of TCRalphabeta T cells and CD19 B cells.

The source was PBMCs, mostly from graft donor cells, collected 360 days after TCRalphabeta/CD19-depleted stem cell transplant. The source is a boy in the first two years of life who had a stem cell transplant for SCID, so the T cells may come from the graft donor.

The chain combines TRBV29-1 with TRBJ2-3; no definite D call. The length of the CDR3 is 10 residues. The germline V gene encodes CDR1 SQVTM and CDR2 ANQGSEA. Trimming took off 7 bases at V and 6 bases at J, with 8 bases between the two ends. CDR3 residues: CSAVRDTQYF. The DNA for the CDR3 is TGCAGCGCCGTTCGGGATACGCAGTATTTT.

The chain uses TRBV7-2 and TRBJ2-7; D may be TRBD2 (5 bases). This CDR3 is built from 15 residues. Trimming removed 2 bases at V and 0 bases at J, with 11 bases between. The germline CDR1 and CDR2 sequences are SGHTA and FQGNSA. The CDR3 bases are TGTGCCAGCAGCTTAATCCCGGGGAGCTCCTACGAGCAGTACTTC. Translated: CASSLIPGSSYEQYF.

V is TRBV12-3 or TRBV12-4 and J is TRBJ1-5, with 8 bases that match TRBD1. Losses at the gene ends were 3 bases for V and 4 bases for J; bases not matched to a gene: 17. The CDR3 has 19 residues. The CDR3 loop is CASSFMAEDRVGRNQPQHF. The CDR3 DNA reads TGTGCCAGCAGTTTTATGGCCGAGGACAGGGTGGGTAGGAATCAGCCCCAGCATTTT.

This clonotype was counted a few times. This chain links TRBV10-3 with TRBJ2-3; no firm D call. With 3 bases removed from V and 2 bases from J, the gap between germline ends came to 18 bases. The CDR3 consists of 17 residues. Germline CDR1 is ENHRY and CDR2 is SYGVKD. The CDR3 region has the DNA TGTGCCATCAGTGATCGATCAGCTACAAAATCCACAGATACGCAGTATTTT. It yields the protein CAISDRSATKSTDTQYF.

This clonotype has a handful of counts. The rearrangement links TRBV7-8 to TRBJ2-1; TRBD2 matches 9 bases. CDR1 and CDR2 from the germline V gene are SGHVS and FQNEAQ. The CDR3 is made up of 18 amino acids. V lost 2 bases and J lost 0; bases outside the gene matches: 8. CDR3 amino acids: CASSLLVLAGASYNEQFF. In DNA, the CDR3 is TGTGCCAGCAGCTTACTGGTATTAGCGGGGGCCTCCTACAATGAGCAGTTCTTC.

This clonotype was seen a handful of times. This chain connects TRBV2 to TRBJ2-3; a possible D gene is TRBD1 (6 bases). V dropped 5 bases and J dropped 0 bases, with 12 bases sitting between them. Germline CDR1 SNHLY, CDR2 FYNNEI. The CDR3 has 15 amino acids. CDR3 protein: CASSQGQLSTDTQYF. In nucleotides, the CDR3 is TGTGCCAGCAGTCAAGGACAGCTTAGCACAGATACGCAGTATTTT.

The V gene is TRBV7-8, the J gene TRBJ2-5, with 15 nucleotides matching TRBD2. After removal of 5 bases from V and 6 bases from J, the junction contained 13 bases not matched to a gene. CDR3 length: 18 residues. Germline values: CDR1 SGHVS, CDR2 FQNEAQ. CDR3 DNA sequence: TGTGCCAGCAGCATGGGACTAGCGGGGGGCCTCAAAGGAAAGACCCAGTACTTC. Protein: CASSMGLAGGLKGKTQYF.

This chain links TRBV12-3 or TRBV12-4 with TRBJ2-1; D unclear. Trimming removed 7 bases from V and 0 bases from J, with 19 bases in between. The length of the CDR3 is 17 residues. The CDR3 coding sequence is TGTGCCAGCACCGTCCTCAGACTCCTGAGCTCCTACAATGAGCAGTTCTTC. This translates into CASTVLRLLSSYNEQFF.

This clonotype turned up a few times. The chain couples TRBV6-5 to TRBJ1-1; D remains unclear. V was shortened by 6 bases and J by 2 bases, with 10 bases between the two germline ends. Per the germline V gene, CDR1 is MNHEY and CDR2 is SVGAGI. This CDR3 comprises 13 residues. This CDR3 is CASSTTTNTEAFF. CDR3 coding DNA: TGTGCCAGCAGCACTACCACTAACACTGAAGCTTTCTTT.

This clonotype was observed a few times. This chain links TRBV4-2 with TRBJ2-3, with 11 bases that match TRBD2. Germline loops: CDR1 LGHNA, CDR2 YNFKEQ. J lost 5 bases, V lost 3 bases, and 10 bases had no gene match. The CDR3 sequence is 17 residues long. The CDR3 DNA sequence: TGTGCCAGCAGCCAGGGGACGGGACTAGCGGTGGGAGATACGCAGTATTTT. Its translation: CASSQGTGLAVGDTQYF.

This clonotype appeared a few times. The chain couples TRBV20-1 to TRBJ2-3; 9 bases match TRBD2. The CDR3 contains 15 residues. Germline CDR1 reads DFQATT; CDR2 reads SNEGSKA (reference sequence). V was clipped by 6 bases and J by 4 bases; unmatched bases: 11. CDR3 protein: CSATLGAGGADTQYF. Written as DNA, the CDR3 is TGCAGTGCCACACTCGGAGCGGGGGGTGCAGATACGCAGTATTTT.

This chain uses TRBV15 with TRBJ2-2; D possibly corresponds to TRBD1 (5 bases). Germline V gives CDR1 LNHNV, CDR2 YYDKDF (reference sequence). This CDR3 spans 15 amino acids. V was pared by 1 base and J by 7 bases, with 13 bases between. The CDR3, as DNA: TGTGCCACCAGCAGAGGGGCAGGGCGAAGCGGGGAGCTGTTTTTT. It yields the protein CATSRGAGRSGELFF. Full variable domain (rest looked up from reference TRBV15 and TRBJ2-2): DAMVIQNPRYQVTQFGKPVTLSCSQTLNHNVMYWYQQKSSQAPKLLFHYYDKDFNNEADTPDNFQSRRPNTSFCFLDIRSPGLGDTAMYLCATSRGAGRSGELFFGEGSRLTVL.

This clonotype was seen more than once but under ten times. The chain employs TRBV12-3 or TRBV12-4 and TRBJ2-1; D not certain. The CDR3 is 15 amino acids. Deletions cut 1 base from V and 5 bases from J, with 12 bases between. The CDR3 DNA follows: TGTGCCAGCAGTTTAGAAGGGTTGGGAAACAATGAGCAGTTCTTC. It specifies CASSLEGLGNNEQFF.

The chain employs TRBV3-1 and TRBJ1-4; D remains ambiguous. V was cut by 4 bases and J by 6 bases, with 18 bases left in between. The germline V gene has CDR1 LGHDT and CDR2 YNNKEL (reference sequence). The CDR3 covers 16 residues. CDR3 coding DNA: TGTGCCAGCAGCCTAGGTAACACACGGGTATATGAAAAACTGTTTTTT. Protein product: CASSLGNTRVYEKLFF.

This clonotype was seen a few times. DNA of the CDR3: TGTGCCAGCAGCTTGTTTAACAGGGGAGATGGCTACACCTTC. The encoded protein is CASSLFNRGDGYTF. The gene calls are TRBV5-6 and TRBJ1-2; TRBD1 matches at 7 bases. Germline V CDR1 and CDR2: SGHDT, YYEEEE. The trim removed 1 base at V and 6 bases at J, leaving 6 bases unmatched. The CDR3 has 14 amino acids.